Below, 18 T cell receptor beta chains from the same sample are listed, as sequenced in a study of T-cell memory formation after mild COVID-19. TCRdb redid the calling of the 5' RACE reads with MiXCR, one entry per CDR3 protein. The sample has roughly 130,000 distinct CDR3 sequences, over 15% seen once; the top ten hold 4.5% to 6.5%. The sample comprised PBMCs or a T cell subset sorted from them (not recorded which). Receptor source: a man younger than 35 who had mild COVID-19 (a few samples of this study predate the infection). Cell type and time point are not known.

The rearrangement uses TRBV2 and TRBJ1-2; TRBD1 might be the D (6 bases). The CDR3 is made up of 13 amino acids. The V gene lost 6 bases and the J gene lost 4 bases, with 12 bases spanning the gap. Germline loops: CDR1 SNHLY, CDR2 FYNNEI. CDR3 protein: CASRADRTYGYTF. The CDR3 nucleotides are TGTGCCAGCAGGGCGGACAGAACCTATGGCTACACCTTC.

This clonotype was picked up many times. The chain links TRBV5-1 to TRBJ2-3, with TRBD2 identical over 7 bases. Germline loops: CDR1 SGHRS, CDR2 YFSETQ. Trimming took 5 bases from V and 0 from J; bases not matched to a gene: 6. The CDR3 spans 15 residues. CDR3 sequence: CASSLSGTSTDTQYF. Written as DNA, the CDR3 is TGCGCCAGCAGTCTGAGCGGGACCAGCACAGATACGCAGTATTTT.

This clonotype was recorded a few times. The V and J genes are TRBV15 and TRBJ1-1; unclear D gene. The germline V gene encodes CDR1 LNHNV and CDR2 YYDKDF (reference sequence). The length of the CDR3 is 15 residues. V was trimmed by 0 bases and J by 1 base, leaving 9 bases between them. The CDR3 DNA reads as TGTGCCACCAGCAGAGAGGGGTCTGGGAACACTGAAGCTTTCTTT. This gives the protein CATSREGSGNTEAFF. Combining the CDR3 with reference TRBV15 and TRBJ1-1 gives the whole variable domain DAMVIQNPRYQVTQFGKPVTLSCSQTLNHNVMYWYQQKSSQAPKLLFHYYDKDFNNEADTPDNFQSRRPNTSFCFLDIRSPGLGDTAMYLCATSREGSGNTEAFFGQGTRLTVV.

This clonotype occurred many times. The chain is built from TRBV5-6 and TRBJ2-6; 11 bases fit TRBD2. V lost 4 bases, J lost 0 bases, and 6 bases stayed unmatched. The germline V gene has CDR1 SGHDT and CDR2 YYEEEE. The CDR3 extends over 18 amino acids. CDR3 in DNA: TGTGCCAGCAGCCCACTAGCGGGGGCGCTCTCTGGGGCCAACGTCCTGACTTTC. It encodes CASSPLAGALSGANVLTF.

V usage is TRBV18 and J usage is TRBJ2-1, with 7 bases matching TRBD1. Germline lookup yields CDR1 KGHSH and CDR2 LQKENI. This CDR3 has 16 residues. With 3 bases clipped from V and 0 bases from J, the junction kept 5 bases outside the gene matches. The DNA of the CDR3 is TGTGCCAGCTCACCTTCCCGGACAGGCTCCTACAATGAGCAGTTCTTC. Its translation: CASSPSRTGSYNEQFF. The full variable domain, in which reference TRBV18 and TRBJ2-1 provide the parts outside the CDR3, is NAGVMQNPRHLVRRRGQEARLRCSPMKGHSHVYWYRQLPEEGLKFMVYLQKENIIDESGMPKERFSAEFPKEGPSILRIQQVVRGDSAAYFCASSPSRTGSYNEQFFGPGTRLTVL.

The chain combines TRBV12-3 or TRBV12-4 with TRBJ2-4; no reliable D call. Trimming stripped 5 bases from V and 6 bases from J, with 14 bases between. This CDR3 comprises 14 residues. The CDR3 sequence: CASSIRARPNIQYF. The CDR3 nucleotides are TGTGCCAGCAGTATCCGGGCCCGCCCAAACATTCAGTACTTC.

There are a few counts of this clonotype. V and J are TRBV28 and TRBJ2-7; no clear D. CDR3 length: 11 amino acids. Between the trimmed V and J ends, which lost 0 bases and 7 bases, there was a span of 4 bases. Germline CDR1 reads MDHEN; CDR2 reads SYDVKM. The CDR3 DNA sequence: TGTGCCAGCAGTTTATGGGAGGAGCAGTACTTC. It is translated as CASSLWEEQYF.

The table lists this clonotype with a few counts. The chain carries TRBV12-3 or TRBV12-4 and TRBJ2-2, with TRBD1 matching over 8 bases. V dropped 4 bases and J dropped 4; count of bases not matched to a gene: 5. CDR3 length: 15 residues. The DNA of the CDR3 is TGTGCCAGCAGTTCCGACAGGGGAGCCACCGGGGAGCTGTTTTTT. Its protein product is CASSSDRGATGELFF.

The rearrangement uses TRBV6-1 and TRBJ1-1; 9 nucleotides line up with TRBD1. Unmatched junction bases numbered 9, after V lost 6 bases and J lost 4 bases. This CDR3 contains 15 residues. Looked up from germline, CDR1 is MNHNS and CDR2 is SASEGT. The CDR3 coding sequence is TGTGCCAGCAGGATACCGGGACAGGGAACCACTGAAGCTTTCTTT. This translates into CASRIPGQGTTEAFF.

This clonotype was seen once. The V call is TRBV4-3, the J call TRBJ1-2; 11 bases align to TRBD1. CDR3 length: 18 amino acids. Germline V gene data show CDR1 as LGHNA and CDR2 as YSLEER. V lost 1 base and J lost 4; bases outside the gene matches: 11. The CDR3 reads CASSQAPTGQGGLYGYTF. DNA for the CDR3: TGCGCCAGCAGCCAAGCCCCTACGGGACAGGGGGGCCTCTATGGCTACACCTTC.

The CDR3 nucleotides are TGTGCCAGCAGTTACTCGCCGGGGGGGAACACCGGGGAGCTGTTTTTT. Translated, it gives CASSYSPGGNTGELFF. This chain links TRBV6-5 with TRBJ2-2, with 7 bases lining up with TRBD2. V was pared by 0 bases and J by 1 base, with 2 bases of the junction left unmatched. Germline V CDR1 and CDR2: MNHEY, SVGAGI. The CDR3 is 16 amino acids.

The rearrangement links TRBV7-9 to TRBJ2-3; TRBD2 matches at 13 bases. CDR1 is SEHNR, CDR2 FQNEAQ, per germline (reference sequence). The CDR3 is 17 amino acids. Losses at the gene ends were 0 bases for V and 5 bases for J; bases not matched to a gene: 5. CDR3 nucleotide sequence: TGTGCCAGCAGCTTAGCCGTACTAGCGGGGGGGCTAGATACGCAGTATTTT. It codes for CASSLAVLAGGLDTQYF.

The CDR3 region is CASSLQLPPNEQFF. The CDR3 nucleotides are TGTGCCAGCAGCCTCCAGCTTCCCCCCAATGAGCAGTTCTTC. The V call is TRBV5-6, the J call TRBJ2-1; D is unclear. The germline CDR1 and CDR2 sequences are SGHDT and YYEEEE. The CDR3 runs 14 residues. The V and J ends lost 4 bases and 6 bases respectively, with 14 bases between them.

The chain uses TRBV7-9 and TRBJ1-3; D uncertain. V was trimmed by 3 bases and J by 4 bases, leaving 16 bases between them. Per the germline V gene, CDR1 is SEHNR and CDR2 is FQNEAQ (reference sequence). The CDR3 is 16 residues long. The CDR3 spells CASSFQTEKEGNTIYF. Here the CDR3 DNA reads TGTGCCAGCAGCTTCCAGACCGAGAAGGAGGGAAACACCATATATTTT.

The sample holds many counts of this clonotype. The chain couples TRBV4-2 to TRBJ2-3; D tentatively fits TRBD1 or TRBD2 (5 bases each). Trimming shortened V by 4 bases and J by 3 bases, and 11 bases separated the two germline ends. In germline, CDR1 is LGHNA, CDR2 YNFKEQ. This CDR3 contains 14 residues. The CDR3 protein is CASSRDEGTDTQYF. For the CDR3, the DNA is TGTGCCAGCAGCCGGGACGAAGGGACAGATACGCAGTATTTT.

This clonotype was recorded many times. The chain carries TRBV5-1 and TRBJ1-1, with TRBD1 identical over 7 bases. The germline V gene has CDR1 SGHRS and CDR2 YFSETQ. This CDR3 is 14 amino acids long. J lost 7 bases, V lost 4 bases, and 10 bases had no gene match. The CDR3 loop is CASSQTTGQVEAFF. In DNA, the CDR3 is TGCGCCAGCAGCCAAACTACCGGACAGGTTGAAGCTTTCTTT.

This clonotype was counted between two and nine times. This rearrangement joins TRBV5-1 to TRBJ1-1; no clear D gene. CDR3 length: 13 residues. CDR1 is SGHRS and CDR2 is YFSETQ in the germline V gene. Trimming shortened V by 4 bases and J by 7 bases, and 14 bases separated the two germline ends. The CDR3 bases are TGCGCCAGCAGCCAACCGGGTTTCGATGAAGCTTTCTTT. Amino acid sequence: CASSQPGFDEAFF.

This rearrangement joins TRBV3-1 to TRBJ2-4; D gene ambiguous. The germline gives CDR1 LGHDT, CDR2 YNNKEL (reference sequence). CDR3 length: 13 amino acids. V gave up 4 bases and J gave up 5 bases, with 9 bases separating them. CDR3 protein: CASSPEPQNIQYF. CDR3 bases: TGTGCCAGCAGCCCCGAGCCCCAAAACATTCAGTACTTC.